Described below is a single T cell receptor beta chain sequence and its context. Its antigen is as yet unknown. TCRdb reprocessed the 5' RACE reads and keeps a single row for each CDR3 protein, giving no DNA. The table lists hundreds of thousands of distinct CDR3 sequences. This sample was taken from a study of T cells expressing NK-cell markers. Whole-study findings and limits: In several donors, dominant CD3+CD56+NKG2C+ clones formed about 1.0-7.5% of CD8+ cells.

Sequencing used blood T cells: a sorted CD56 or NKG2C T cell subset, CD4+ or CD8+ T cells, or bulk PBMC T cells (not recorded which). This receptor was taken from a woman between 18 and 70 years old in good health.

The CDR3 sequence: CASSDSIGNTDTQYF. The V gene is TRBV9, the J gene TRBJ2-3; TCRdb picks TRBD2, but there is no DNA to check that call. This CDR3 has 15 amino acids. Germline assignment: CDR1 SGDLS and CDR2 YYNGEE.